These 9 T cell receptor beta chains originate from one sample sequenced in a study of T-cell memory formation after mild COVID-19 (dated by TCRdb to 2020 to 2023). The method was 5' RACE. Sequencing took place on an Illumina NovaSeq 6000. TCRdb took the public reads, trimmed them with fastp at Q25, ran MiXCR for clone calling and kept in-frame beta chains. All rows with the same CDR3 protein become a single entry with the most common DNA and genes. The sample includes around 340,000 distinct CDR3 sequences, with approximately 21% observed a single time. About an eighth of the sample rests with the top ten. Specimen: PBMCs or a T cell subset sorted from them (not recorded which). These TCRs come from an adult woman who had mild COVID-19 (a few samples of this study predate the infection). The sample titles of this study are shuffled in the database, so cell type and time point are left out; the donor was told from shared clones.

The DNA of the CDR3 is TGTGCCAGCAGCTTAGTGGGTAGCGGGATAGGAGATACGCAGTATTTT. Encoded protein: CASSLVGSGIGDTQYF. The chain joins TRBV7-2 to TRBJ2-3; 8 bases match TRBD2. This CDR3 is built from 16 residues. The V segment lost 1 base and the J segment 5 bases; nucleotides outside the gene matches: 8. CDR1 is SGHTA and CDR2 is FQGNSA in the germline V gene.

V gene TRBV12-3 or TRBV12-4 combines with J gene TRBJ1-2; D unresolved. The V end was cut by 6 bases, the J end by 5 bases, with 16 bases between. CDR3 length: 14 residues. CDR3 in amino acids: CASRGFGLRYGYTF. CDR3 sequence (DNA): TGTGCCAGCAGGGGGTTCGGGCTGCGGTATGGCTACACCTTC.

This chain links TRBV6-2 or TRBV6-3 with TRBJ2-3; D unclear. The length of the CDR3 is 14 residues. CDR1 is MNHEY, CDR2 SVGEGT, per germline. With 6 bases removed from V and 0 bases from J, the gap between germline ends came to 10 bases. The CDR3 is CASSYISSTDTQYF. For the CDR3, the DNA is TGTGCCAGCAGCTATATATCTAGCACAGATACGCAGTATTTT.

For the CDR3, the DNA is TGTGCCAGCAACGACCTGGACGGTAAACATAGCAATCAGCCCCAGCATTTT. Its protein is CASNDLDGKHSNQPQHF. This chain joins TRBV6-2 or TRBV6-3 and TRBJ1-5; no reliable D call. Trimming left V 7 bases short and J 0 bases short, with 19 bases between. The CDR3 is 17 amino acids. CDR1 and CDR2 (germline): MNHEY, SVGEGT.

This clonotype has just a few counts. The DNA for the CDR3 is TGTGCCAGCAGCCAAGGGGGATCTACAGGGAGTTATGGCTACACCTTC. Translating gives CASSQGGSTGSYGYTF. The J gene is TRBJ1-2, the V gene TRBV14, with a weak D call TRBD1 (6 bases). V shed 1 base and J shed 5 bases, with 17 bases lying between them. The germline gives CDR1 SGHDN, CDR2 FVKESK. The CDR3 sequence is 16 residues long.

The sample holds a few counts of this clonotype. The J gene is TRBJ2-4, the V gene TRBV29-1; D gene ambiguous. This CDR3 is 16 amino acids long. The germline V and J ends were trimmed by 5 bases and 6 bases, with 23 bases remaining between them. Germline CDR1 SQVTM, CDR2 ANQGSEA. The DNA of the CDR3 is TGCAGCGTTAAGGACGGGTACCCATCACTTGGAAACATTCAGTACTTC. Amino acids: CSVKDGYPSLGNIQYF.

The table lists this clonotype with many counts. CDR3 bases: TGCAGTGCTAGAGGGACAGGGGACTACAATGAGCAGTTCTTC. Translation gives CSARGTGDYNEQFF. This chain joins TRBV20-1 and TRBJ2-1; 9 bases fit TRBD1. This CDR3 contains 14 residues. Germline CDR1 DFQATT, CDR2 SNEGSKA (reference sequence). Trimming removed 1 base from V and 3 bases from J; junction bases left unmatched: 1.

The table lists this clonotype with a few counts. This rearrangement joins TRBV5-1 to TRBJ2-2, with D perhaps matching TRBD1 or TRBD2 (5 bases each). This CDR3 has 15 residues. Trimming pared 0 bases from V and 3 bases from J, leaving 9 bases between. The germline CDR1 and CDR2 sequences are SGHRS and YFSETQ. CDR3: CASSLGQGDTGELFF. The DNA for the CDR3 is TGCGCCAGCAGCTTGGGGCAGGGAGACACCGGGGAGCTGTTTTTT.

The chain links TRBV30 to TRBJ1-2; D not certain. The CDR3 sequence is 12 residues long. Germline assignment: CDR1 GTSNPN and CDR2 SVGIG (reference sequence). Trimming removed 3 bases from V and 7 bases from J, with 12 bases in between. CDR3 in amino acids: CAWRNRRGGYTF. CDR3 sequence (DNA): TGTGCCTGGAGAAACAGAAGAGGTGGCTACACCTTC.